This T cell receptor beta chain was observed in a study of CD4 and CD8 cells across lung adenocarcinoma regions. J lost 8 bases, V lost 4 bases, and 10 bases had no gene match. The CDR3 loop spans 15 amino acids. CDR1 is SGHNT, CDR2 YENEEA, per germline. TCRdb fed the PCR reads into MiXCR, producing one record per CDR3 protein. The sample has some 20,000 distinct CDR3 sequences, 46% seen once. The patients had localized lung adenocarcinoma, a non-small cell subtype. This clonotype was observed at least ten times. The specimen was CD4+ T cells from the margin of a lung tumor. The V and J genes are TRBV11-3 and TRBJ2-1, with 8 bases fitting TRBD2. This receptor was taken from a male donor with lung adenocarcinoma. The CD4 and CD8 labels of this study may be unreliable. CDR3 sequence: CASSSREVSPHEQFF. In nucleotides, the CDR3 is TGTGCCAGCAGCTCGCGGGAGGTTAGCCCCCATGAGCAGTTCTTC.